Shown below are 6 T cell receptor beta chains from a single sample sequenced in a study of blood T cell repertoires in COVID-19. Some clones are missing from TCRdb's copy, which holds only in-frame ones; the method was immunoSEQ multiplex PCR. This table holds about 250,000 clones, roughly 80% found once. Sequencing was carried out using peripheral blood. The receptors stem from a woman older than 75 with acute or convalescent COVID-19.

This clone has only a few counts. The chain uses TRBV27 and TRBJ1-1, with a possible D match to TRBD1 (5 bases). The ends were cut back, 5 bases at V and 0 bases at J, with 13 bases in the middle. The CDR3 is 15 amino acids. The germline CDR1 and CDR2 sequences are MNHEY and SMNVEV (reference sequence). The CDR3 nucleotides are TGTGCCAGCAGTCGTCAGGGAGGAATGAACACTGAAGCTTTCTTT. As protein: CASSRQGGMNTEAFF.

V usage is TRBV4-2 and J usage is TRBJ2-7; 9 nucleotides align to TRBD1. Germline lookup yields CDR1 LGHNA and CDR2 YNFKEQ. Trimming removed 2 bases from V and 5 bases from J; junction bases left unmatched: 7. The CDR3 totals 15 residues. The CDR3 DNA reads as TGTGCCAGCAGCCAACCTGGACAGGGGAACCACGAGCAGTACTTC. This encodes CASSQPGQGNHEQYF.

The J gene is TRBJ2-1, the V gene TRBV19; 7 bases map to TRBD2. V trimming: 6 bases; J trimming: 6 bases; junction bases outside the gene matches: 11. The CDR3 contains 15 residues. The germline V gene has CDR1 LNHDA and CDR2 SQIVND (reference sequence). CDR3 coding DNA: TGTGCCAGTAGCCGCGGGGGAGCTGGGGGCAATGAGCAGTTCTTC. It is translated as CASSRGGAGGNEQFF.

J is TRBJ1-5 and V is TRBV28; a weak D match, TRBD1 (5 bases). V dropped 6 bases and J dropped 1 base, with 13 bases sitting between them. This CDR3 contains 15 residues. Germline assignment: CDR1 MDHEN and CDR2 SYDVKM. CDR3 sequence (DNA): TGTGCCAGCAGCTGGGGGGGAAGCAGCAATCAGCCCCAGCATTTT. Its translation: CASSWGGSSNQPQHF. The whole variable domain, remainder taken from reference TRBV28 and TRBJ1-5, is DVKVTQSSRYLVKRTGEKVFLECVQDMDHENMFWYRQDPGLGLRLIYFSYDVKMKEKGDIPEGYSVSREKKERFSLILESASTNQTSMYLCASSWGGSSNQPQHFGDGTRLSIL.

This chain joins TRBV6-6 and TRBJ1-2; perhaps TRBD1 as D (6 bases). Germline CDR1 is MNHNY and CDR2 is SVGAGI (reference sequence). The V end lost 1 base, the J end lost 2 bases, and 8 bases lay between the germline ends. The CDR3 loop spans 14 amino acids. The chain's CDR3 is CASSYFTGNYGYTF. The CDR3 DNA follows: TGTGCCAGCAGTTACTTCACAGGGAACTATGGCTACACCTTC.

The rearrangement uses TRBV6-2 or TRBV6-3 and TRBJ1-1, with D possibly TRBD1 on 6 matching bases. Germline CDR1 and CDR2: MNHEY and SVGEGT. Trimming shortened V by 5 bases and J by 3 bases, and 10 bases separated the two germline ends. This CDR3 spans 13 amino acids. CDR3 DNA: TGTGCCAGCAGTCGGACAGCTTACACTGAAGCTTTCTTT. Encoded protein: CASSRTAYTEAFF.